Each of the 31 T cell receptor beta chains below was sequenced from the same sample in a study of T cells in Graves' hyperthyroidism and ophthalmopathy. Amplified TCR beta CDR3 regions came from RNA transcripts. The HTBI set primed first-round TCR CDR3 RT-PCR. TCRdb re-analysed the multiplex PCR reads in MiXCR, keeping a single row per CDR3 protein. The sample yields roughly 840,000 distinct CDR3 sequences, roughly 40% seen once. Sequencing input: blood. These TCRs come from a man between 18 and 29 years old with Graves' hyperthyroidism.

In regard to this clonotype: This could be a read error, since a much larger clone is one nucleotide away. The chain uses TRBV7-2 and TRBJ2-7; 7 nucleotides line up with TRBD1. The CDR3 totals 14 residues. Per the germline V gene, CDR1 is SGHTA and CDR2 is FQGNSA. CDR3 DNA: TGTGCCGGCAGCTTAGAGGGACAGAGCTCGCCGCAGTACTTC. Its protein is CAGSLEGQSSPQYF.

The CDR3 protein is CASSLLTRGTGELFF. For the CDR3, the DNA is TGTGCCAGCAGCTTATTAACCCGGGGAACCGGGGAGCTGTTTTTT. The chain is built from TRBV7-9 and TRBJ2-2; a possible D gene is TRBD2 (5 bases). Germline CDR1 is SEHNR and CDR2 is FQNEAQ (reference sequence). The CDR3 is 15 amino acids. V lost 2 bases and J 5 bases, leaving 12 bases between the germline ends.

CDR3 bases: TGTGCCAGCAGTTACGGAGAGGGGAGCGAGCAGTACTTC. Encoded protein: CASSYGEGSEQYF. The chain has TRBV6-5 and TRBJ2-7, with D perhaps matching TRBD1 or TRBD2 (5 bases each). Trimming took 2 bases from V and 6 from J, leaving 11 bases between them. Germline loops: CDR1 MNHEY, CDR2 SVGAGI. The CDR3 covers 13 residues.

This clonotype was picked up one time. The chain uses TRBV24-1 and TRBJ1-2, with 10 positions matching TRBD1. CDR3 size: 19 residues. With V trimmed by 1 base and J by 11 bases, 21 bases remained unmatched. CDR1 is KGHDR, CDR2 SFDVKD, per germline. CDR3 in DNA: TGTGCCACCAGTGATTTATCCTTACAACCGCCGGGACAGGGGATGGGGTACACCTTC. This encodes CATSDLSLQPPGQGMGYTF.

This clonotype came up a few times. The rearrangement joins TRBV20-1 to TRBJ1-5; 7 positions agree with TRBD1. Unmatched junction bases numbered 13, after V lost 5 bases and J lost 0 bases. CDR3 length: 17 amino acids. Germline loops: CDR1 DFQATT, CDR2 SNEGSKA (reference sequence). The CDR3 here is CSAPTQDRTLSNQPQHF. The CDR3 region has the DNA TGCAGTGCTCCTACTCAGGACAGGACCCTTAGCAATCAGCCCCAGCATTTT.

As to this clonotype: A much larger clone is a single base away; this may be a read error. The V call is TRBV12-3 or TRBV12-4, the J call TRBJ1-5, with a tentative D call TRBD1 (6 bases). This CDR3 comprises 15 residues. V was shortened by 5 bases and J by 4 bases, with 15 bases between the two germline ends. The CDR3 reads CASSPNGQMNQPQHF. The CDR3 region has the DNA TGTGCCAGCAGTCCCAACGGACAGATGAATCAGCCCCAGCATTTT.

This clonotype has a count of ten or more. Written as DNA, the CDR3 is TGTGCCAGCAGCGTAGGCCGGGGTACCGGGGAGCTGTTTTTT. It yields the protein CASSVGRGTGELFF. The genes are TRBV9 and TRBJ2-2, with D maybe TRBD2 (5 bases). The germline V and J ends were trimmed by 0 bases and 5 bases, with 8 bases remaining between them. The CDR3 runs to 14 residues. CDR1 and CDR2 (germline): SGDLS, YYNGEE. Using reference TRBV9 and TRBJ2-2 for the parts outside the CDR3, the full variable domain is DSGVTQTPKHLITATGQRVTLRCSPRSGDLSVYWYQQSLDQGLQFLIQYYNGEERAKGNILERFSAQQFPDLHSELNLSSLELGDSALYFCASSVGRGTGELFFGEGSRLTVL.

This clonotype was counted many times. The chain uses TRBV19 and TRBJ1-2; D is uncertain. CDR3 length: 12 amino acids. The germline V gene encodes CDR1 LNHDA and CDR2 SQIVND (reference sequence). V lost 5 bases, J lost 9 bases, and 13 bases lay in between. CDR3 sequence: CASSPGLGSYTF. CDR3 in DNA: TGTGCCAGTAGTCCCGGACTGGGGAGCTACACCTTC.

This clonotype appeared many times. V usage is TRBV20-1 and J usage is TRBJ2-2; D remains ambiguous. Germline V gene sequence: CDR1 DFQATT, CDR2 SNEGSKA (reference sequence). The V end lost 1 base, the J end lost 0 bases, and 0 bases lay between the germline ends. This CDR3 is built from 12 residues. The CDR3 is CSARANTGELFF. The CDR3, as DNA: TGCAGTGCTAGAGCGAACACCGGGGAGCTGTTTTTT.

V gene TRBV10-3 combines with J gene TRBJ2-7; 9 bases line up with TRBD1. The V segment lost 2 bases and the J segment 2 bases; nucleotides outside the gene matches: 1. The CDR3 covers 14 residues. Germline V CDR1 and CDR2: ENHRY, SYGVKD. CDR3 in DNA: TGTGCCATCAGTGAGGGACAGGGGACCTACGAGCAGTACTTC. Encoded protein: CAISEGQGTYEQYF.

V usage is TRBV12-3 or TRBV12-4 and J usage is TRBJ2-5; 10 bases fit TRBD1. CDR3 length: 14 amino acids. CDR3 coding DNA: TGTGCTAGTGTTCCGGGACAGGGGTTTGAGACCCAGTACTTC. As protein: CASVPGQGFETQYF.

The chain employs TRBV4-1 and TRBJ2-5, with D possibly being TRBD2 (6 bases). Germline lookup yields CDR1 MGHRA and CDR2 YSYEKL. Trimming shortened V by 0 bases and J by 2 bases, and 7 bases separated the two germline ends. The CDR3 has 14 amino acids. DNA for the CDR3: TGCGCCAGCAGCCAAGAAGGGAGGCAAGAGACCCAGTACTTC. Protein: CASSQEGRQETQYF.

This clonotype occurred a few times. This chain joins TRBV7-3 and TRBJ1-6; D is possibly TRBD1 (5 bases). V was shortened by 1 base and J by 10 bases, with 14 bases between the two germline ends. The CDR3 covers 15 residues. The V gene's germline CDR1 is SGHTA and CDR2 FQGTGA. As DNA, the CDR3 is TGTGCCAGCAGCTTAAGTGGGGCCCTTTTATCACCCCTCCACTTT. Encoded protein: CASSLSGALLSPLHF.

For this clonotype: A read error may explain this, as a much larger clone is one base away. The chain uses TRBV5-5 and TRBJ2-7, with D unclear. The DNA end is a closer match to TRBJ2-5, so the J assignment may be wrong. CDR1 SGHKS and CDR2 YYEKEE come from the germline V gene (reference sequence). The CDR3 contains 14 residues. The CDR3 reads CASSLRAARETQYF. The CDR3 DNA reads TGTGCCAGCAGCTTGAGGGCAGCCCGGGAGACCCAGTACTTC.

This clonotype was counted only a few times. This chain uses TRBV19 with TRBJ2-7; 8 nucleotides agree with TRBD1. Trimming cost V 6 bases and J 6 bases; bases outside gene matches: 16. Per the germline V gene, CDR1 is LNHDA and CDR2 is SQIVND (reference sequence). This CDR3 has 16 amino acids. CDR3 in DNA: TGTGCCAGTAGCCCGGACAGGGAACTTTTCGGCCGCGAGCAGTACTTC. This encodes CASSPDRELFGREQYF. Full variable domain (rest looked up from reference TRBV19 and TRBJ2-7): DGGITQSPKYLFRKEGQNVTLSCEQNLNHDAMYWYRQDPGQGLRLIYYSQIVNDFQKGDIAEGYSVSREKKESFPLTVTSAQKNPTAFYLCASSPDRELFGREQYFGPGTRLTVT.

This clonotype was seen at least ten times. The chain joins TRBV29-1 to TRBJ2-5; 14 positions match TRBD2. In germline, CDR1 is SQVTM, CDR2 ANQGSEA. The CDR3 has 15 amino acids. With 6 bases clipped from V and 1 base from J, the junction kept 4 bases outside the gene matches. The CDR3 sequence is CSVAGLAGVQETQYF. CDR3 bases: TGCAGCGTCGCGGGACTAGCGGGAGTCCAAGAGACCCAGTACTTC.

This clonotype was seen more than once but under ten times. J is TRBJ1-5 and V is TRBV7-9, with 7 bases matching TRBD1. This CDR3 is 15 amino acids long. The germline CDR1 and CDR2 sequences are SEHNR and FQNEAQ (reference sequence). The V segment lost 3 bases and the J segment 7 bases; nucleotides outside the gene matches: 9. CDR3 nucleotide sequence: TGTGCCAGCAGCTTGAACAGGGGTTTCGAGCAGCCCCAGCATTTT. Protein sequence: CASSLNRGFEQPQHF.

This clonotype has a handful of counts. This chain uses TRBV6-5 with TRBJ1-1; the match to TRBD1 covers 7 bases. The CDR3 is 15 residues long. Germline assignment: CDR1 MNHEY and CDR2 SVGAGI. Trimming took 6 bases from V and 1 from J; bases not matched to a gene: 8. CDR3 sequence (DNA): TGTGCCAGCAGAGTTAGGGACAGATGGAACACTGAAGCTTTCTTT. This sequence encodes CASRVRDRWNTEAFF.

The CDR3 nucleotides read TGCGCCAGCAGCTTCGGATTTTCTAACTATGGCTACACCTTC. Translated: CASSFGFSNYGYTF. The gene calls are TRBV5-1 and TRBJ1-2; D is unresolved. The germline V and J ends were trimmed by 2 bases and 0 bases, with 8 bases remaining between them. Germline V gene sequence: CDR1 SGHRS, CDR2 YFSETQ. This CDR3 spans 14 amino acids.

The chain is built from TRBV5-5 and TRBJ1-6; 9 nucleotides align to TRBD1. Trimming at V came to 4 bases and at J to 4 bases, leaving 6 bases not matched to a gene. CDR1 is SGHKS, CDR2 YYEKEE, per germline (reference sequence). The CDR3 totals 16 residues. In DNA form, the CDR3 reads TGTGCCAGCAGCCTAGGGGACAGGGTATATAATTCACCCCTCCACTTT. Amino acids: CASSLGDRVYNSPLHF. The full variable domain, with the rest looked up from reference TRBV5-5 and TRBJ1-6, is DAGVTQSPTHLIKTRGQQVTLRCSPISGHKSVSWYQQVLGQGPQFIFQYYEKEERGRGNFPDRFSARQFPNYSSELNVNALLLGDSALYLCASSLGDRVYNSPLHFGNGTRLTVT.

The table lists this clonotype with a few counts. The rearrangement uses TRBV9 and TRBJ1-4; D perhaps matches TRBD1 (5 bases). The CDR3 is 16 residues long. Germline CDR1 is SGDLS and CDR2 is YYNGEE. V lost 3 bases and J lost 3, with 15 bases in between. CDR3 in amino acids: CASSGGTGTANEKLFF. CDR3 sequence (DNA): TGTGCCAGCAGCGGGGGTACCGGGACGGCTAATGAAAAACTGTTTTTT.

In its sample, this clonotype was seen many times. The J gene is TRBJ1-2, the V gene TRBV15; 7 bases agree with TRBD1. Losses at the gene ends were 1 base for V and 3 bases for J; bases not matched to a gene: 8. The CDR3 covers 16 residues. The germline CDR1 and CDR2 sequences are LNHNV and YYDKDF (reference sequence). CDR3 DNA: TGTGCCACCAGCAGAGCAGAGACAGGGCCCTACTATGGCTACACCTTC. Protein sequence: CATSRAETGPYYGYTF.

The CDR3 nucleotides read TGTGCCAGCAGCCAAGATCAGGTCCCCGGGGAGCTGTTTTTT. The encoded protein is CASSQDQVPGELFF. The chain joins TRBV11-2 to TRBJ2-2; D is ambiguous. CDR3 size: 14 residues. Trimming left V 5 bases short and J 6 bases short, with 13 bases between. The germline V gene encodes CDR1 SGHAT and CDR2 FQNNGV.

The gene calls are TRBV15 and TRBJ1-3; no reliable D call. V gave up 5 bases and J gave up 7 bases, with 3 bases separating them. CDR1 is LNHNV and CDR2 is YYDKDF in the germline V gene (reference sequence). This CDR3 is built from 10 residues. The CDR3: CATSENTIYF. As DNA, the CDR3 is TGTGCCACCAGCGAGAACACCATATATTTT.

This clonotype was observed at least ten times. DNA of the CDR3: TGTGCCAGCAGCTTACAAGGCTCAGGCGGCTACACCTTC. Translation gives CASSLQGSGGYTF. This chain connects TRBV7-9 to TRBJ1-2, with D hard to call. CDR1 is SEHNR, CDR2 FQNEAQ, per germline (reference sequence). The length of the CDR3 is 13 residues. V shed 2 bases and J shed 8 bases, with 12 bases lying between them.

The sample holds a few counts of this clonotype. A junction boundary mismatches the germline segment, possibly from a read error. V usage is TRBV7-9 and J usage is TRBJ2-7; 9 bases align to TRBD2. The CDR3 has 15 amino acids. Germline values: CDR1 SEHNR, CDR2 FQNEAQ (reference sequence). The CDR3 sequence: CASSQRLAVSYEQYF. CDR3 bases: TGCGCCAGCAGCCAAAGACTAGCGGTTTCCTACGAGCAGTACTTC.

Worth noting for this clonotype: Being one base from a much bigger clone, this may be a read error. CDR3 sequence reads: CASSPPEATIGNQPQHF. CDR3 DNA sequence: TGTGCCAGTAGTCCCCCCGAAGCCACTATCGGCAATCAGCCCCAGCATTTT. The chain uses TRBV19 and TRBJ1-5, with D uncertain. The CDR3 has 17 amino acids. Germline CDR1 and CDR2: LNHDA and SQIVND (reference sequence). V gave up 5 bases and J gave up 2 bases, with 19 bases separating them.

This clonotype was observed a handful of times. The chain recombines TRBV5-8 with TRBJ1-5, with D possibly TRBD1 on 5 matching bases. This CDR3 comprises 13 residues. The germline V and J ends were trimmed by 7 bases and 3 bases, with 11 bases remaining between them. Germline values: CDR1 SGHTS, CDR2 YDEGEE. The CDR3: CASGDSLNQPQHF. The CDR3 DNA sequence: TGTGCCAGCGGCGACAGCCTCAATCAGCCCCAGCATTTT.

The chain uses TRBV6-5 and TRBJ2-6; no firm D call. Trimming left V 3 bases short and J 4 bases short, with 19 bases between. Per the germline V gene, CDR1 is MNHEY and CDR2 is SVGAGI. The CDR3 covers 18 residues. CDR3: CASSYEPAVGYGANVLTF. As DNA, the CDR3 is TGTGCCAGCAGTTATGAGCCTGCAGTCGGGTACGGGGCCAACGTCCTGACTTTC.

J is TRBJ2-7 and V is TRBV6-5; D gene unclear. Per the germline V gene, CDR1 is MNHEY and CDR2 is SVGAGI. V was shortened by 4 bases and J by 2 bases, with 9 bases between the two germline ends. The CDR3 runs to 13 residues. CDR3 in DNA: TGTGCCAGCAGTTCCCCGGCCGCCTACGAGCAGTACTTC. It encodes CASSSPAAYEQYF.

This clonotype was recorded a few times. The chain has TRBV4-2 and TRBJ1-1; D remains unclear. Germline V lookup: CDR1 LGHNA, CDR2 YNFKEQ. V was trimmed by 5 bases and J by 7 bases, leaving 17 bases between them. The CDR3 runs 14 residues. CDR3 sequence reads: CASSLYSGEYEAFF. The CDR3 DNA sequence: TGTGCCAGCAGCTTGTATTCAGGAGAGTATGAAGCTTTCTTT.